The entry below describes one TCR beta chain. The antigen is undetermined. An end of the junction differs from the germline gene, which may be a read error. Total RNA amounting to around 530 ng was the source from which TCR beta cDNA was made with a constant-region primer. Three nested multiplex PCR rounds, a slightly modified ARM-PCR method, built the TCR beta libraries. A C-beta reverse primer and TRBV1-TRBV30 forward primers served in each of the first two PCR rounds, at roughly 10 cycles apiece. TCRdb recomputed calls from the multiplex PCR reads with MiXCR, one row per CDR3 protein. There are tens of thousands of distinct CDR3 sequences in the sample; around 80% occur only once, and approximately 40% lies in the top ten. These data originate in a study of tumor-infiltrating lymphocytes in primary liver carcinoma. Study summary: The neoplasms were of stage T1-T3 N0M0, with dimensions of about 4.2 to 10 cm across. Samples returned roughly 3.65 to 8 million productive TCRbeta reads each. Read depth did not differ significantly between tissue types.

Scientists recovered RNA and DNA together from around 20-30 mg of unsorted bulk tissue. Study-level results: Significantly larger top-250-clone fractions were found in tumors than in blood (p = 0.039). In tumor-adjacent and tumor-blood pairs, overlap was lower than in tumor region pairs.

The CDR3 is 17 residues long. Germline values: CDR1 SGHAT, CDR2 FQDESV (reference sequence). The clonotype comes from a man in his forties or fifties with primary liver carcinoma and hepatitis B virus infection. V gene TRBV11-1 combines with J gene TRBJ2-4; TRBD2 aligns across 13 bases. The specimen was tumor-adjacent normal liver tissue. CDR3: CASSFPGTSGAKYIQYF. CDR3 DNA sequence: TGTGCTAGCAGCTTTCCCGGGACTAGCGGGGCCAAATACATTCAGTACTTC.